This T cell receptor (beta chain) stems from a study of blood T cell repertoires in COVID-19. Participants reported their clinical history, and cohort assignment relied on those reports. V lost 0 bases, J lost 0 bases, and 8 bases lay in between. Per germline, CDR1 SGHRS and CDR2 YFSETQ. The CDR3 is 15 amino acids. Original data processing: Amplified reference gene primers provided the basis for estimating nucleated cell counts. The method was immunoSEQ multiplex PCR; TCRdb's version includes in-frame clones alone and lacks a portion of them. The V and J calls and clone size were taken over from that table, and D and trimming were inferred from the DNA. The table records 90,000 to 120,000 clones, around 86% of them present only once.

The V call is TRBV5-1, the J call TRBJ2-3; D is uncertain. This TCR was recovered from a woman between 45 and 65 years old who had recovered from COVID-19. The sequencing input was PBMCs or T cells enriched from blood (not recorded which). CDR3 in DNA: TGCGCCAGCAGCTTGGAAGCTACTAGCACAGATACGCAGTATTTT. This sequence encodes CASSLEATSTDTQYF. Full variable domain (remainder filled in from reference TRBV5-1 and TRBJ2-3): KAGVTQTPRYLIKTRGQQVTLSCSPISGHRSVSWYQQTPGQGLQFLFEYFSETQRNKGNFPGRFSGRQFSNSRSEMNVSTLELGDSALYLCASSLEATSTDTQYFGPGTRLTVL.